The 15 T cell receptor beta chains given below trace back to one sample, sequenced in a study of T-cell memory formation after mild COVID-19. TCRdb passed the 5' RACE reads through MiXCR, listing each CDR3 protein once. This sample has approximately 290,000 distinct CDR3 sequences, with 15% to 20% found just once. The material sequenced was PBMCs or a T cell subset sorted from them (not recorded which). The source of these receptors is a man aged 18 to 30 who had mild COVID-19 (a few samples of this study predate the infection). Cell type and time point are not known.

V gene TRBV5-1 combines with J gene TRBJ2-1; maybe TRBD2 (6 bases). Germline CDR1 is SGHRS and CDR2 is YFSETQ. V shed 0 bases and J shed 2 bases, with 9 bases lying between them. This CDR3 has 15 amino acids. CDR3: CASSLGSGAYNEQFF. CDR3 nucleotides: TGCGCCAGCAGCTTGGGATCGGGGGCCTACAATGAGCAGTTCTTC.

The chain couples TRBV5-1 to TRBJ1-1; the D gene is possibly TRBD1 (5 bases). There are 16 residues in the CDR3. V lost 0 bases and J 2 bases, leaving 14 bases between the germline ends. CDR1 and CDR2 from the germline V gene are SGHRS and YFSETQ. For the CDR3, the DNA is TGCGCCAGCAGCTTGGAAGGGGCGGGGGGAAACACTGAAGCTTTCTTT. Translation gives CASSLEGAGGNTEAFF.

This clonotype was counted ten times or more. The rearrangement links TRBV4-2 to TRBJ2-3; D uncertain. The CDR3 has 16 amino acids. The V gene lost 1 base and the J gene lost 5 bases, with 16 bases spanning the gap. Germline values: CDR1 LGHNA, CDR2 YNFKEQ. In DNA form, the CDR3 reads TGTGCCAGCAGCCAAGGATTCTCCGGTTATGAAGATACGCAGTATTTT. It translates to CASSQGFSGYEDTQYF.

The chain has TRBV3-1 and TRBJ2-3; the D gene is possibly TRBD2 (5 bases). This CDR3 comprises 15 residues. Per germline, CDR1 LGHDT and CDR2 YNNKEL (reference sequence). V dropped 1 base and J dropped 1 base, with 9 bases sitting between them. The DNA for the CDR3 is TGTGCCAGCAGCCAAGTCCTAGCTGGCACAGATACGCAGTATTTT. Encoded protein: CASSQVLAGTDTQYF.

In its sample, this clonotype ranks as medium-sized. This chain connects TRBV4-1 to TRBJ1-5; D perhaps matches TRBD1 (6 bases). This CDR3 is 15 amino acids long. Trimming stripped 0 bases from V and 6 bases from J, with 12 bases between. Germline V gives CDR1 MGHRA, CDR2 YSYEKL. CDR3 sequence reads: CASSQDSGGSQPQHF. CDR3 sequence (DNA): TGCGCCAGCAGCCAAGATTCCGGGGGCAGTCAGCCCCAGCATTTT.

This chain links TRBV7-8 with TRBJ2-1; 11 positions agree with TRBD2. The CDR3 loop spans 17 amino acids. The germline CDR1 and CDR2 sequences are SGHVS and FQNEAQ. V lost 3 bases, J lost 3 bases, and 7 bases stayed unmatched. Here the CDR3 reads CASSFPLTSGVYNEQFF. DNA of the CDR3: TGTGCCAGCAGCTTCCCTTTGACTAGCGGGGTCTACAATGAGCAGTTCTTC.

This clonotype was seen only a few times. V and J are TRBV10-3 and TRBJ2-5; the match to TRBD1 covers 8 bases. This CDR3 is built from 15 residues. Germline assignment: CDR1 ENHRY and CDR2 SYGVKD. Germline trimming cut 7 bases from V and 5 bases from J; bases unmatched to any gene: 12. The CDR3 coding sequence is TGTGCCATCAAAGGGACAGGACCCCAATGGGAGACCCAGTACTTC. As protein: CAIKGTGPQWETQYF.

This chain uses TRBV6-6 with TRBJ2-2; TRBD1 agrees at 7 bases. V lost 10 bases, J lost 5 bases, and 13 bases stayed unmatched. CDR1 and CDR2 from the germline V gene are MNHNY and SVGAGI (reference sequence). This CDR3 has 15 residues. CDR3 residues: CATILTGSGTGELFF. The CDR3 nucleotides are TGTGCCACCATCTTGACAGGGTCCGGGACCGGGGAGCTGTTTTTT.

This clonotype showed up just a few times. The chain is built from TRBV6-5 and TRBJ2-7; 9 positions match TRBD1. CDR3 length: 15 residues. With V trimmed by 6 bases and J by 2 bases, 8 bases remained unmatched. The germline V gene encodes CDR1 MNHEY and CDR2 SVGAGI. The CDR3 nucleotides are TGTGCCAGCAGCTTAGGACAGGGGTTCGCCTACGAGCAGTACTTC. Translating gives CASSLGQGFAYEQYF.

This clonotype came up a few times. The chain couples TRBV18 to TRBJ2-1; 7 positions agree with TRBD2. The CDR3 sequence is 15 residues long. Per germline, CDR1 KGHSH and CDR2 LQKENI. After removal of 3 bases from V and 3 bases from J, the junction contained 5 bases not matched to a gene. In nucleotides, the CDR3 is TGTGCCAGCTCACCCCAAACTAGCGTCTACAATGAGCAGTTCTTC. It translates to CASSPQTSVYNEQFF.

V usage is TRBV7-2 and J usage is TRBJ2-1, with D perhaps TRBD2 (6 bases). The germline CDR1 and CDR2 sequences are SGHTA and FQGNSA. Trimming cost V 7 bases and J 12 bases, with 19 bases left between them. The CDR3 consists of 13 residues. CDR3 loop: CASTGGYRLGQFF. In nucleotides, the CDR3 is TGTGCCAGCACCGGAGGGTATAGATTGGGGCAGTTCTTC. The full variable domain, its missing parts supplied by reference TRBV7-2 and TRBJ2-1, is GAGVSQSPSNKVTEKGKDVELRCDPISGHTALYWYRQSLGQGLEFLIYFQGNSAPDKSGLPSDRFSAERTGGSVSTLTIQRTQQEDSAVYLCASTGGYRLGQFFGPGTRLTVL.

The rearrangement links TRBV6-2 or TRBV6-3 to TRBJ2-4; 10 nucleotides match TRBD1. Trimming cost V 4 bases and J 14 bases; bases outside gene matches: 14. The CDR3 extends over 15 amino acids. Germline assignment: CDR1 MNHEY and CDR2 SVGEGT. CDR3 sequence reads: CASSSTFDRGLIEYF. As DNA, the CDR3 is TGTGCCAGCAGTTCGACCTTTGACAGGGGGCTGATAGAGTACTTC.

The V gene is TRBV11-1, the J gene TRBJ2-5; D is unresolved. There are 12 residues in the CDR3. The germline CDR1 and CDR2 sequences are SGHAT and FQDESV (reference sequence). V was trimmed by 3 bases and J by 5 bases, leaving 7 bases between them. CDR3 in DNA: TGTGCCAGCAGCTTTCGGTTTGAGACCCAGTACTTC. Protein: CASSFRFETQYF.

This clonotype was detected a few times. The chain recombines TRBV18 with TRBJ2-5, with D uncertain. V lost 3 bases to trimming and J lost 5 bases, with 7 bases between them. CDR1 KGHSH and CDR2 LQKENI come from the germline V gene. The CDR3 totals 12 residues. The DNA for the CDR3 is TGTGCCAGCTCACCCTATGGGGAGACCCAGTACTTC. This sequence encodes CASSPYGETQYF.

The V gene is TRBV7-6, the J gene TRBJ1-3, with D possibly TRBD1 on 5 matching bases. V lost 2 bases to trimming and J lost 1 base, with 21 bases between them. The CDR3 has 19 residues. Germline CDR1 reads SGHVS; CDR2 reads FNYEAQ. The CDR3 protein is CASSLSLGPRSGSGNTIYF. The CDR3 nucleotides are TGTGCCAGCAGCTTATCCTTGGGGCCGCGGAGTGGGTCTGGAAACACCATATATTTT.